This passage covers 2 T cell receptor beta chains from one sample sequenced in a study of T cells in Graves' hyperthyroidism and ophthalmopathy. The investigators amplified TCR beta CDR3 regions from RNA transcripts. In the first-round RT-PCR of the TCR CDR3, the HTBI primer set was used. TCRdb reprocessed the multiplex PCR reads via MiXCR and lists one record per CDR3 protein. The profile shows about half a million distinct CDR3 sequences, roughly a quarter of them singletons. Material: blood. The receptors here all came from a woman between 25 and 40 years old with Graves' ophthalmopathy.

The chain carries TRBV28 and TRBJ2-7, with 12 nucleotides matching TRBD2. Germline lookup yields CDR1 MDHEN and CDR2 SYDVKM. The junction had 8 bases not matched to a gene; V was cut back by 5 bases and J by 3 bases. This CDR3 spans 16 amino acids. CDR3 region: CASSGRLAGDRYEQYF. CDR3 sequence (DNA): TGTGCCAGCAGTGGGCGACTAGCGGGAGATCGCTACGAGCAGTACTTC.

This clonotype was detected many times. The genes are TRBV29-1 and TRBJ2-1; D call uncertain. Germline-derived CDR1 and CDR2 are SQVTM and ANQGSEA. V was shortened by 4 bases and J by 4 bases, with 5 bases between the two germline ends. This CDR3 spans 11 amino acids. The CDR3 bases are TGCAGCGTTGGTGGATACAATGAGCAGTTCTTC. Translation: CSVGGYNEQFF.